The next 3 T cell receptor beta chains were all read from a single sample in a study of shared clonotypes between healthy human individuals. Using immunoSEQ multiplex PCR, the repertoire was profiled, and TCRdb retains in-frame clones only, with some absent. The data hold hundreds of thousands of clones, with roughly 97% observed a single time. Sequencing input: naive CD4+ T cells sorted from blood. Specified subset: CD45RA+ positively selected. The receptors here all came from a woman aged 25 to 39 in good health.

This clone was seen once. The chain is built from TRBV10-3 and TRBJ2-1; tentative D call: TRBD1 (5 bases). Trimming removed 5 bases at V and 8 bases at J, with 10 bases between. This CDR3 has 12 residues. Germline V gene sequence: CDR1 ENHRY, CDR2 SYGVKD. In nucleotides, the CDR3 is TGTGCCATCAGTATAGGGGTGGATGAGCAGTTCTTC. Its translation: CAISIGVDEQFF.

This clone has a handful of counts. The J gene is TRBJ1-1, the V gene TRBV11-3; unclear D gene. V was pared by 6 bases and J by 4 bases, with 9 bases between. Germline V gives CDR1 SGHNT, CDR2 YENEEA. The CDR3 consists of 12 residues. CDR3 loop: CASSFGSTEAFF. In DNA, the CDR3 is TGTGCCAGCAGTTTTGGATCCACTGAAGCTTTCTTT.

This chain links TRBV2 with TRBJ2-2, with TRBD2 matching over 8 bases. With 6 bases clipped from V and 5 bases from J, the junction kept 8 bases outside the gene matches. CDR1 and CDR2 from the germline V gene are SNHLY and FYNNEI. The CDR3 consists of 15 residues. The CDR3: CASSASGSVTGELFF. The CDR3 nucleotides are TGTGCCAGCAGCGCCAGCGGGAGTGTTACCGGGGAGCTGTTTTTT.